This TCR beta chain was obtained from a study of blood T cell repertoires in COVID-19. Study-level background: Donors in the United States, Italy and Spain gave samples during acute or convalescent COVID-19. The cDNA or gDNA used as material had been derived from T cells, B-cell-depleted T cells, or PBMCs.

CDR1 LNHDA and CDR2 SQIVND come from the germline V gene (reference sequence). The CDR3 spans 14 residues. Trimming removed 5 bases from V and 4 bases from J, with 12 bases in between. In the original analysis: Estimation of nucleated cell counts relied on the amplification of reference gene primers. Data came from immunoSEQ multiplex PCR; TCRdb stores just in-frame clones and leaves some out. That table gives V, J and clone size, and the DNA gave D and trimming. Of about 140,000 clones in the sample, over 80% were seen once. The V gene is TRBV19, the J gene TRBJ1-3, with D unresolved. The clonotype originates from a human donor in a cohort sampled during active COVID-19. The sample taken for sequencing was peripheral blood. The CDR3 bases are TGTGCCAGTAGTCCGGTAAACTTGGGAAACACCATATATTTT. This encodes CASSPVNLGNTIYF.